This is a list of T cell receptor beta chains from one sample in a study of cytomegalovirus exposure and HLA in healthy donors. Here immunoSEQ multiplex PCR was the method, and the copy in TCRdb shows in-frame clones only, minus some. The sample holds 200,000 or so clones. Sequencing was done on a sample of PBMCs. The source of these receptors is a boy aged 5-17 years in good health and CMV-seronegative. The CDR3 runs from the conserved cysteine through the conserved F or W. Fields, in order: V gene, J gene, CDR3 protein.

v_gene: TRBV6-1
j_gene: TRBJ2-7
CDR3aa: CASSEMGQYEQYF

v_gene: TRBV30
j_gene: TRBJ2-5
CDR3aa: CASPPGRRVQETQYF

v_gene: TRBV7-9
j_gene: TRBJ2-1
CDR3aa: CASSFIWDTNNEQFF

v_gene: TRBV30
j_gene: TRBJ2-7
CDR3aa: CAWSVGGYYEQYF

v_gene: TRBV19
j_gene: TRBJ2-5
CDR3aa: CASRSLAFETQYF

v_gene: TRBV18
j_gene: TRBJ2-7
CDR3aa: CASSLTGTGVEQYF

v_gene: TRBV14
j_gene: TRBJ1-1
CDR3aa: CASSQELGRGMNTEAFF

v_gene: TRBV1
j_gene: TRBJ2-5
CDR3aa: CTSTLGTAGGKKETQYF

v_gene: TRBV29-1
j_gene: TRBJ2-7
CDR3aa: CSGRDKYSYEQYF

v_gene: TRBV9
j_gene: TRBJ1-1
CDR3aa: CASSVDRTGGPEAFF

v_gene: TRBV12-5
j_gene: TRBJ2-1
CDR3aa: CASGLERLLAGGYEQFF

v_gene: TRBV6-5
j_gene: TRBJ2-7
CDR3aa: CASSYGTTYEQYF

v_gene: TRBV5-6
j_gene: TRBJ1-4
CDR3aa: CASSGPGTGQGPNEKLFF

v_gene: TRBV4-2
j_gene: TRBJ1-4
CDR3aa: CASSHRSGEKLFF

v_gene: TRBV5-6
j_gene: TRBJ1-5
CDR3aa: CASSRQGLWDQPQHF

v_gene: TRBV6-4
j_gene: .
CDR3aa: CASSDLPYEQYF

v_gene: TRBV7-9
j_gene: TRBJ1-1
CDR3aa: CASSKDSPNTEAFF

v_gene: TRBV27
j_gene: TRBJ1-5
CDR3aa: CASSLQGAISNQPQHF

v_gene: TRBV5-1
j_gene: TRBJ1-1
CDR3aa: CASSLLRSGTEAFF

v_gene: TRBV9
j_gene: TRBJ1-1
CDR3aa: CASTPGGASTEAFF

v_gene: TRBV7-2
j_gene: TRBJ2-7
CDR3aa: CASSFRRGVGYEQYF

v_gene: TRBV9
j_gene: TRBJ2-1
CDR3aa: CASSARRALDYNEQFF

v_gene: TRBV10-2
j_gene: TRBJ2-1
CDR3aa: CASCQRQGLHNEQFF

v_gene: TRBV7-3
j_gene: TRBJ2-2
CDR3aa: CASTASGGAATGELFF

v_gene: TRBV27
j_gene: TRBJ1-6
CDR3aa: CASSLDRLGNSPLHF